The T cell receptor beta chain under discussion was sequenced for a study of blood T cell repertoires in COVID-19. Overall study: The study drew acute and convalescent COVID-19 samples from the United States, Italy and Spain. T cells, B-cell-depleted T cells, or PBMCs provided the cDNA or gDNA that served as material.

In the authors' methods: Amplification with reference gene primers provided the estimates of nucleated cell counts. This table comes from immunoSEQ multiplex PCR, and its TCRdb copy is limited to in-frame clones, with some not included. V and J calls and clone size are as listed in that table; D and trimming were resolved from the DNA. Of more than 120,000 clones in the sample, about 89% are singletons; the top ten hold about two fifths. This clone was seen just once. The CDR3 is 17 amino acids. Deletions cut 0 bases from V and 2 bases from J, with 14 bases between. Germline V gene lookup returns CDR1 LNHNV and CDR2 YYDKDF (reference sequence).

Material for sequencing was peripheral blood. The chain employs TRBV15 and TRBJ1-5, with D possibly TRBD1 on 6 matching bases. The source of this sequence is a man aged 45-65 years who had recovered from COVID-19. The CDR3 coding sequence is TGTGCCACCAGCAGAGATAGGGGACATGTAGGCAATCAGCCCCAGCATTTT. Translating it yields CATSRDRGHVGNQPQHF.